A single sample gave rise to the 9 T cell receptor beta chains below, sequenced in a study of cytomegalovirus exposure and HLA in healthy donors. PCR amplification relied on 60 Vbeta primers (plus 13 Jbeta primers). TCRdb's copy holds only in-frame clones and misses some; the assay was immunoSEQ multiplex PCR. Of more than 85,000 clones listed, approximately 80% were seen once; the top ten hold 1% to 1.5%. The sequenced material came from PBMCs. Every receptor here comes from a man aged 30 to 39 in good health and CMV-seronegative.

This clone was detected once. The CDR3 sequence: CASSETTGGAYEQYF. CDR3 DNA: TGTGCCAGCAGTGAGACGACAGGGGGAGCCTACGAGCAGTACTTC. This chain connects TRBV25-1 to TRBJ2-7, with 9 bases aligning to TRBD1. V trimming: 3 bases; J trimming: 2 bases; junction bases outside the gene matches: 5. The length of the CDR3 is 15 residues. Germline CDR1 and CDR2: MGHDK and SYGVNS.

This clone was detected a few times. The rearrangement uses TRBV9 and TRBJ1-1; no firm D call. Germline V gene data show CDR1 as SGDLS and CDR2 as YYNGEE. V lost 3 bases, J lost 1 base, and 7 bases lay in between. The CDR3 extends over 13 amino acids. CDR3 in amino acids: CASSAQSNTEAFF. The CDR3 coding sequence is TGTGCCAGCAGCGCCCAATCGAACACTGAAGCTTTCTTT.

This sequence joins TRBV27 and TRBJ2-7; D is ambiguous. Germline lookup yields CDR1 MNHEY and CDR2 SMNVEV (reference sequence). CDR3 length: 12 amino acids. V lost 4 bases and J 1 base, leaving 5 bases between the germline ends. As DNA, the CDR3 is TGTGCCAGCAGTTCCCAGTCCTACGAGCAGTACTTC. Its protein product is CASSSQSYEQYF.

The J gene is TRBJ2-7, the V gene TRBV29-1; 12 bases are a match to TRBD1. The CDR3 sequence is 13 residues long. The J segment lost 7 bases and the V segment lost 7 bases, leaving 8 bases of the junction unmatched. The germline gives CDR1 SQVTM, CDR2 ANQGSEA. CDR3 nucleotide sequence: TGCAGCGGCTTGGGACAGGGGGCGAGGGAGCAGTACTTC. It is translated as CSGLGQGAREQYF.

This clone showed up just a few times. V usage is TRBV10-1 and J usage is TRBJ2-3; no definite D call. CDR3 size: 14 residues. The germline gives CDR1 WNHNN, CDR2 SYGVQD (reference sequence). Trimming cost V 4 bases and J 1 base, with 9 bases left between them. DNA for the CDR3: TGCGCCAGCAGTGTAAGCTTACGCACAGATACGCAGTATTTT. This translates into CASSVSLRTDTQYF.

This clone was recorded only once. The V gene is TRBV27, the J gene TRBJ2-5; TRBD2 matches at 7 bases. This CDR3 is built from 14 residues. The junction had 10 bases not matched to a gene; V was cut back by 7 bases and J by 5 bases. Germline V gene lookup returns CDR1 MNHEY and CDR2 SMNVEV (reference sequence). The CDR3 DNA is TGTGCCAGCACCCCCGCTTGGGGAGGGGAGACCCAGTACTTC. Protein product: CASTPAWGGETQYF.

This chain uses TRBV21-1 with TRBJ2-1; the D call TRBD1 from the table was never checked on the DNA. TRBV21-1 is deemed a pseudogene. The CDR3 is made up of 16 amino acids. CDR3 loop: CASSKPPQGSHNEQFF. In nucleotides, the CDR3 is TGTGCCAGCAGCAAGCCGCCCCAGGGATCCCACAATGAGCAGTTCTTC.

There are a few counts of this clone. The chain recombines TRBV7-9 with TRBJ1-2, with unresolved D. This CDR3 region has 15 residues. The germline gives CDR1 SEHNR, CDR2 FQNEAQ (reference sequence). V shed 5 bases and J shed 2 bases, with 15 bases lying between them. The CDR3 is CASSPGQNPNYGYTF. DNA of the CDR3: TGTGCCAGCAGCCCTGGCCAAAACCCGAACTATGGCTACACCTTC.

The V and J genes are TRBV6-5 and TRBJ1-3; D uncertain. Germline V lookup: CDR1 MNHEY, CDR2 SVGAGI. This CDR3 has 15 residues. V was clipped by 0 bases and J by 1 base, with 7 bases between them. CDR3 bases: TGTGCCAGCAGTTACTCGATACAGTCTGGAAACACCATATATTTT. This codes for CASSYSIQSGNTIYF.